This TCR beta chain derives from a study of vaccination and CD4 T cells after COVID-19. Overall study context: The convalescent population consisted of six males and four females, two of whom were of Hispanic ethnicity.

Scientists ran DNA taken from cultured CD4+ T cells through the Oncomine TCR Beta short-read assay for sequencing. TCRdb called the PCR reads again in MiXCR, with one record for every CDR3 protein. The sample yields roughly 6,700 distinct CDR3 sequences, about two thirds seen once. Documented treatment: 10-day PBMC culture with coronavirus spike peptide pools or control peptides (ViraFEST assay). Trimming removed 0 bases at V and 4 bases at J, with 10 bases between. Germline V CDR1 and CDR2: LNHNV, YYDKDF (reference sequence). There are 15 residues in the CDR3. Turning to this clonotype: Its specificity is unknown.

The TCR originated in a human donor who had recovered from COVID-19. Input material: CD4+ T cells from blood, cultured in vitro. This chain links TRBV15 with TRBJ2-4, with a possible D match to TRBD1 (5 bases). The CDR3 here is CATSREQAQKNIQYF. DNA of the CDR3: TGTGCCACCAGCAGAGAACAGGCTCAAAAAAACATTCAGTACTTC.